This T cell receptor beta chain came from a study of PD-L1 blockade in urothelial cancer listed by TCRdb under 2017. For context, the study as a whole: Therapy was started in the mid-2010s for all patients, and atezolizumab 1,200 mg was administered intravenously every 3 weeks. About 85% of the 29 patients were males with bladder-origin urothelial cancer, and about 65% of the roughly 29 reported a prior smoking history. An ECOG performance status of 0 or 1 was recorded for the patients, and 0 to 3 prior chemotherapy regimens had been received by the patients. Blood samples were analyzed at 3 weeks after treatment start (second dose) and at 6 weeks after treatment start. Blood samples gave a median of about 150,000 T cells and approximately 81,000 unique TCRs, with a median clonality of around 0.08. An exploratory multi-omic analysis was conducted of the somatic, immune and clinical correlates of response to PD-L1 blockade with atezolizumab in urothelial cancer. Pretreatment tumor samples, along with matched peripheral blood collected serially before and after atezolizumab treatment, underwent TCR sequencing. Durable clinical benefit was defined as a progression-free survival longer than 6 months, and TCR features were additionally tested against progression-free survival and overall survival. Whole exome sequencing and RNA sequencing of pretreatment tumors were performed alongside TCR sequencing in the same patients. Durable clinical benefit was achieved by nine patients but not by the remaining 20. Pretreatment blood TCR-seq was available for under 35 patients, at least one posttreatment blood collection was obtained for 24 patients, and tumor TCR-seq was available for 24 patients. General conclusions and limits of the study: Greater expansion of tumor-associated TCR clones in peripheral blood 3 weeks after the start of treatment was observed in patients with durable benefit (n of about 20, p = 0.022). Because the sample size was small (n of about 27) and many of the analyses were exploratory, the results are meant to be hypothesis-generating. Improved progression-free and overall survival was found to be associated with pretreatment peripheral blood TCR clonality below the median.

Synthetic TCR analog templates were spiked into each PCR so that absolute template abundance could be estimated from read counts. TCRbeta CDR3 regions were amplified from genomic DNA with bias-controlled V and J gene primers using the immunoSEQ assay. Sequencing of rearranged TCRbeta segments was done at approximately 20X coverage. Per the authors' processing: Sequencing errors were corrected by clustering, and CDR3s were annotated against IMGT so that V, D and J genes could be assigned. Only productive TCRbeta rearrangements were used in downstream analyses, excluding out-of-frame or stop-codon sequences. To compute clonality, Shannon entropy was normalized by the log of the number of unique productive sequences and then subtracted from one. Clones differing between time points or between blood and tumor were identified by Fisher's exact test with Benjamini-Hochberg correction at adjusted p below 0.01. TCRdb stores this immuneACCESS table with in-frame sequences only. Part of the clones is absent; in the studies checked, under half of the shortfall reflects unresolved V genes, and no reason is known for the rest. The V and J calls and the clone size are those of that table, but D and trimming were determined from the DNA. For this sample there are 85,000 to 95,000 clones; around 90% appear just once. The leading ten clones occupy 1.5% to 2% of the sample.

As to this clone: This receptor's antigen is unknown. Base qualities are missing; no much larger clone stands one base away. This sample also contains other DNA sequences that code for the same CDR3.

Trimming leaves V shorter by 1 base and J shorter by 4 bases, with the junction holding 10 bases beyond the gene matches. CDR1 and CDR2 were assigned from the germline V gene as LGHNA and YNFKEQ. The CDR3 covers 17 residues, taking in both the cysteine and the phenylalanine. The read is trimmed to its CDR3 DNA, 51 bases read in frame from base 1. The sample's time point label, decoded: pretreatment peripheral blood. A cohort of more than 25 patients with locally advanced or metastatic urothelial carcinoma, treated at Memorial Sloan Kettering on a trial protocol, was included. Peripheral blood mononuclear cells were collected pretreatment and during treatment, with between 1 and 8 total time points per patient. The Qiagen DNeasy Blood extraction kit was used to purify genomic DNA from total PBMCs and tumor samples. PBMCs were collected pretreatment and during treatment and were isolated and stored as previously described.

Specimen: PBMCs, collected around atezolizumab (anti-PD-L1) treatment. The V gene is TRBV4-2 and the J gene is TRBJ2-5, and 9 bases in between align with TRBD2. The receptor's source is a man aged 55 to 69 with urothelial cancer. The CDR3 reads as follows: CASSQGVSGGARETQYF. The nucleotides read TGTGCCAGCAGCCAAGGTGTTAGCGGGGGAGCCAGAGAGACCCAGTACTTC.